This paragraph covers one T cell receptor (beta chain) sequence. These data are taken from a study of shared clonotypes between healthy human individuals. The repertoire was sequenced with immunoSEQ multiplex PCR; TCRdb's copy has only in-frame clones and lacks some. The sample lists around 1.4 million clones, 98% occurring once. The CDR3 spans 13 residues. Trimming left V 5 bases short and J 9 bases short, with 14 bases between. Germline V gene data show CDR1 as SGHDN and CDR2 as FVKESK. The sample taken for sequencing was naive CD4+ T cells sorted from blood. Subset in this sample: CD45RA+ positively selected. The clonotype was recovered from a young man in good health. V gene TRBV14 combines with J gene TRBJ2-1, with D unclear. CDR3 loop: CASSGLDMGEQFF. CDR3 in DNA: TGTGCCAGCAGCGGTCTGGATATGGGTGAGCAGTTCTTC.